This T cell receptor (beta chain) was identified during a study of blood T cell repertoires in COVID-19 (TCRdb year 2020). A note on the overall study: The collaborator samples originated in the United States, Italy and Spain and spanned the acute and convalescent phases of COVID-19. The prospective study material was composed of cDNA or gDNA derived from T cells, B-cell-depleted T cells, or PBMCs. Deeply sampled blood TCRbeta repertoires from subjects exposed to, actively infected with, or recovered from COVID-19 were included in the dataset. A freely available public database, intended as a resource for researchers studying the immune response to SARS-CoV-2, is where the repertoires were released. Samples were obtained from the ongoing ImmuneRACE study (first 160 participants) and from 950 to 1,500 subjects provided by 6 global collaborators. The sample metadata nearly always contained a de-identified subject ID, COVID-19 status, age in years and sex. Where HLA class I and class II types were available, the types were taken from metadata supplied by the sample provider, not from assay-based typing.

TCRbeta CDR3 regions were amplified from genomic DNA using the immunoSEQ Assay, a bias-controlled multiplex PCR. The authors' analysis ran thus. Within the assay, amplification of reference gene primers was used to estimate how many nucleated cells each sample contained. Sequence reads were collapsed and filtered to measure the absolute abundance of every unique TCRbeta CDR3 rearrangement. For each sample, productive Simpson clonality was calculated as the square root of Simpson's diversity index over productive rearrangements. TCRdb obtained this table from immuneACCESS and retained in-frame rearrangements with V and J assigned. These tables miss some clones; where compared with another copy, unresolved V genes account for less than half of the shortfall, and the remainder is unexplained. V, J and clone size derive from that table, while D and trimming were established from the DNA sequence. Within this sample are about 180,000 clones, with roughly 83% of them counted one time only. The ten biggest clones cover over 7% of the sample.

About this clone itself: The antigen it binds to is not known. Nothing much larger sits one base from this clone, and base qualities are not available.

The CDR3 sequence holds 15 residues, the cysteine and phenylalanine included. The kept DNA is CDR3 alone, 45 bases in frame from the first base. Via the germline V gene, CDR1 is SGDLS and CDR2 YYNGEE. Trimmed from V: 2 bases; trimmed from J: 3 bases; junction bases lacking a gene match: 6. Paper-wide results and their limitations: The quantity of clinical and demographic metadata differed by source and by participant and was supplied without curation.

Participants in the prospective study were aged roughly 18 to 100 years, lived in about two dozen United States geographic areas, and enrolled through a virtual design. In the prospective study, participants were assigned to cohorts based on the clinical history participants reported in a screening survey and a study questionnaire. For ImmuneRACE Cohort 3, a participant was defined as recovered based on two consecutive negative NP/OP PCR tests, clearance by a healthcare professional, or resolution of symptoms. In the prospective study, mobile phlebotomists collected whole blood, serum and a nasopharyngeal or oropharyngeal swab from each participant. Participants in the prospective study had the option to provide additional blood draws and questionnaires over a roughly 2-month period. Prospective study blood samples were shipped either frozen or at room temperature before DNA extraction.

The sample consisted of PBMCs or T cells enriched from blood (not recorded which). The receptor chain draws on TRBV9 and TRBJ1-2; 8 bases in the middle match TRBD1. This sequence originates from a woman aged 25-40 years who had recovered from COVID-19. For the CDR3, the sequence is CASSVTGAGDYGYTF. Read as DNA, the sequence is TGTGCCAGCAGCGTGACAGGGGCGGGGGACTATGGCTACACCTTC. The reference TRBV9 and TRBJ1-2 proteins fill in what lies around the CDR3, so the full variable domain reads DSGVTQTPKHLITATGQRVTLRCSPRSGDLSVYWYQQSLDQGLQFLIQYYNGEERAKGNILERFSAQQFPDLHSELNLSSLELGDSALYFCASSVTGAGDYGYTFGSGTRLTVV.